These 20 T cell receptor beta chains were sequenced from one sample in a study of cytotoxic CD8 clonotypes in ibrutinib-treated CLL. The table came from immunoSEQ multiplex PCR; TCRdb's copy has only in-frame clones and leaves some out. The repertoire holds about 130,000 clones, with about 80% as singletons. The specimen comprised PBMCs, sampled after 12 months of ibrutinib treatment. Every receptor here comes from a human donor with chronic lymphocytic leukemia.

J is TRBJ1-5 and V is TRBV28; a weak D match, TRBD1 (6 bases). With 4 bases removed from V and 6 bases from J, the gap between germline ends came to 19 bases. Germline lookup yields CDR1 MDHEN and CDR2 SYDVKM. There are 16 residues in the CDR3. CDR3 DNA: TGTGCCAGCAGTTCCACTGGAGGGGGTCGTCGTCAGCCCCAGCATTTT. It translates to CASSSTGGGRRQPQHF.

The chain has TRBV5-8 and TRBJ1-1; tentatively, D is TRBD1 (6 bases). Per the germline V gene, CDR1 is SGHTS and CDR2 is YDEGEE. This CDR3 has 19 residues. Trimming cost V 4 bases and J 3 bases, with 28 bases left between them. The CDR3 sequence is CASSLDEVGQWEGYTEAFF. CDR3 coding DNA: TGTGCCAGCAGCCTCGACGAAGTAGGACAGTGGGAGGGATACACTGAAGCTTTCTTT. The full variable domain, rest sourced from reference TRBV5-8 and TRBJ1-1, is EAGVTQSPTHLIKTRGQQATLRCSPISGHTSVYWYQQALGLGLQFLLWYDEGEERNRGNFPPRFSGRQFPNYSSELNVNALELEDSALYLCASSLDEVGQWEGYTEAFFGQGTRLTVV.

This chain connects TRBV7-2 to TRBJ1-2, with D hard to call. Per germline, CDR1 SGHTA and CDR2 FQGNSA. V lost 1 base to trimming and J lost 7 bases, with 10 bases between them. This CDR3 contains 13 residues. The CDR3 DNA sequence: TGTGCCAGCAGCTTAGTATCTGCTGGTGGCTACACCTTC. This codes for CASSLVSAGGYTF.

V is TRBV5-4 and J is TRBJ2-5; D possibly matches TRBD1 or TRBD2 (6 bases each). This CDR3 is built from 14 residues. Per the germline V gene, CDR1 is SGHNT and CDR2 is YYREEE (reference sequence). The V gene lost 2 bases and the J gene lost 3 bases, with 11 bases spanning the gap. The CDR3 is CASSLSGAKETQYF. The CDR3 DNA is TGTGCCAGCAGCTTATCGGGGGCTAAAGAGACCCAGTACTTC.

This clone was found once. The chain combines TRBV5-1 with TRBJ2-1; D might be TRBD1 (5 bases). Deletions cut 0 bases from V and 2 bases from J, with 9 bases between. The germline V gene has CDR1 SGHRS and CDR2 YFSETQ. The CDR3 contains 15 residues. The CDR3 DNA sequence: TGCGCCAGCAGCTTGGAGGGGCCCCCCTACAATGAGCAGTTCTTC. Translating it yields CASSLEGPPYNEQFF. The variable domain in full, with the rest retrieved from reference TRBV5-1 and TRBJ2-1, is KAGVTQTPRYLIKTRGQQVTLSCSPISGHRSVSWYQQTPGQGLQFLFEYFSETQRNKGNFPGRFSGRQFSNSRSEMNVSTLELGDSALYLCASSLEGPPYNEQFFGPGTRLTVL.

The chain is built from TRBV19 and TRBJ2-7, with 7 bases that match TRBD1. V was pared by 2 bases and J by 7 bases, with 8 bases of the junction left unmatched. This CDR3 region has 14 residues. Germline loops: CDR1 LNHDA, CDR2 SQIVND (reference sequence). This CDR3 reads CASSISQGIGEQYF. CDR3 nucleotides: TGTGCCAGTAGTATATCACAGGGGATAGGTGAGCAGTACTTC. The full variable domain, rest sourced from reference TRBV19 and TRBJ2-7, is DGGITQSPKYLFRKEGQNVTLSCEQNLNHDAMYWYRQDPGQGLRLIYYSQIVNDFQKGDIAEGYSVSREKKESFPLTVTSAQKNPTAFYLCASSISQGIGEQYFGPGTRLTVT.

V and J are TRBV12-5 and TRBJ2-1, with D possibly being TRBD1 or TRBD2 (5 bases each). CDR1 LGHNT and CDR2 FRNRAP come from the germline V gene. The CDR3 consists of 15 residues. V was shortened by 2 bases and J by 4 bases, with 12 bases between the two germline ends. CDR3 residues: CASGLLDEGYNEQFF. In nucleotides, the CDR3 is TGTGCTAGTGGTTTGTTGGACGAGGGGTACAATGAGCAGTTCTTC.

This clone has only one observation. V and J are TRBV27 and TRBJ2-7, with D tentatively TRBD1 (5 bases). This CDR3 contains 14 residues. CDR1 and CDR2 (germline): MNHEY, SMNVEV (reference sequence). The ends were cut back, 3 bases at V and 0 bases at J, with 9 bases in the middle. The CDR3 region has the DNA TGTGCCAGCAGTTTGGGGCTGATCTCCTACGAGCAGTACTTC. Its translation: CASSLGLISYEQYF.

The genes are TRBV7-6 and TRBJ1-3; D remains unclear. V lost 5 bases, J lost 0 bases, and 8 bases lay in between. This CDR3 is 14 amino acids long. CDR1 is SGHVS, CDR2 FNYEAQ, per germline. The CDR3 DNA sequence: TGTGCCAGCAGCCGACGTAGCTCTGGAAACACCATATATTTT. Its protein product is CASSRRSSGNTIYF.

This chain connects TRBV6-6 to TRBJ1-4; unclear D gene. The CDR3 runs 11 residues. Germline assignment: CDR1 MNHNY and CDR2 SVGAGI (reference sequence). V lost 6 bases, J lost 4 bases, and 3 bases lay in between. CDR3 residues: CASRGNEKLFF. The CDR3 nucleotides are TGTGCCAGCAGGGGTAATGAAAAACTGTTTTTT.

The chain employs TRBV2 and TRBJ2-1; no clear D gene. The V gene lost 7 bases and the J gene lost 0 bases, with 16 bases spanning the gap. The CDR3 runs 16 residues. Germline V gene data show CDR1 as SNHLY and CDR2 as FYNNEI. The CDR3 loop reads CASMFSPISSYNEQFF. In DNA, the CDR3 is TGTGCCAGCATGTTTAGTCCCATAAGCTCCTACAATGAGCAGTTCTTC. Full variable domain (outside the CDR3, taken from reference TRBV2 and TRBJ2-1): EPEVTQTPSHQVTQMGQEVILRCVPISNHLYFYWYRQILGQKVEFLVSFYNNEISEKSEIFDDQFSVERPDGSNFTLKIRSTKLEDSAMYFCASMFSPISSYNEQFFGPGTRLTVL.

This chain joins TRBV28 and TRBJ2-7; D remains unclear. V was cut by 6 bases and J by 2 bases, with 11 bases left in between. The CDR3 extends over 13 amino acids. Germline CDR1 and CDR2: MDHEN and SYDVKM. This chain's CDR3 is CASRASTTYEQYF. In DNA form, the CDR3 reads TGTGCCAGCAGGGCTTCTACGACCTACGAGCAGTACTTC.

The genes are TRBV4-2 and TRBJ2-5, with 11 bases identical to TRBD2. The V segment lost 1 base and the J segment 4 bases; nucleotides outside the gene matches: 8. The CDR3 length is 17 residues. The germline gives CDR1 LGHNA, CDR2 YNFKEQ. CDR3 sequence reads: CASSQGTSGSGLETQYF. Here the CDR3 DNA reads TGTGCCAGCAGCCAAGGGACTAGCGGGTCGGGTCTAGAGACCCAGTACTTC.

The J gene is TRBJ2-2, the V gene TRBV27; the match to TRBD2 covers 8 bases. The CDR3 spans 14 residues. Germline CDR1 is MNHEY and CDR2 is SMNVEV (reference sequence). Trimming removed 6 bases from V and 5 bases from J; junction bases left unmatched: 5. CDR3 DNA: TGTGCCAGCAGGGGACTAGTGAATACCGGGGAGCTGTTTTTT. Encoded protein: CASRGLVNTGELFF.

The chain joins TRBV16 to TRBJ2-2; no clear D gene. Germline CDR1 reads KGHSY; CDR2 reads FQNENV. The length of the CDR3 is 12 residues. Deletions cut 1 base from V and 9 bases from J, with 6 bases between. In DNA form, the CDR3 reads TGTGCCAGCAGCCAATTGAGACGGGAGCTGTTTTTT. Protein sequence: CASSQLRRELFF.

The DNA of the CDR3 is TGTGCCAGCAGCGCGGGGGGGTCTAGCTCCTACGAGCAGTACTTC. Its translation: CASSAGGSSSYEQYF. The chain is built from TRBV28 and TRBJ2-7, with TRBD2 matching over 9 bases. The germline gives CDR1 MDHEN, CDR2 SYDVKM. The CDR3 has 15 amino acids. After removal of 6 bases from V and 0 bases from J, the junction contained 6 bases not matched to a gene.

This clone came up once. This chain joins TRBV27 and TRBJ2-1, with 7 bases aligning to TRBD2. V lost 5 bases, J lost 7 bases, and 8 bases stayed unmatched. Germline assignment: CDR1 MNHEY and CDR2 SMNVEV (reference sequence). This CDR3 is built from 14 residues. CDR3 sequence reads: CASSQDHGGNEQFF. For the CDR3, the DNA is TGTGCCAGCAGTCAAGACCACGGGGGGAATGAGCAGTTCTTC.

V and J are TRBV27 and TRBJ2-7; 7 bases fit TRBD1. Germline V gene data show CDR1 as MNHEY and CDR2 as SMNVEV (reference sequence). V was pared by 4 bases and J by 4 bases, with 7 bases of the junction left unmatched. This CDR3 has 14 residues. DNA for the CDR3: TGTGCCAGCAGTTCCTCGGGACAGTATTACGAGCAGTACTTC. Protein: CASSSSGQYYEQYF.

The chain is built from TRBV7-8 and TRBJ1-5; no firm D call. Germline loops: CDR1 SGHVS, CDR2 FQNEAQ. This CDR3 region has 15 residues. The V end lost 5 bases, the J end lost 2 bases, and 13 bases lay between the germline ends. CDR3 sequence: CASSPLRRGNQPQHF. Written as DNA, the CDR3 is TGTGCCAGCAGCCCCCTTAGGAGGGGCAATCAGCCCCAGCATTTT.

The chain recombines TRBV11-2 with TRBJ2-1, with TRBD2 identical over 11 bases. V was clipped by 6 bases and J by 5 bases; unmatched bases: 9. The CDR3 covers 16 residues. Germline CDR1 reads SGHAT; CDR2 reads FQNNGV. The CDR3: CASRKIAGGRNNEQFF. The DNA for the CDR3 is TGTGCCAGCAGGAAGATAGCGGGAGGGCGAAACAATGAGCAGTTCTTC. Full variable domain (rest looked up from reference TRBV11-2 and TRBJ2-1): EAGVAQSPRYKIIEKRQSVAFWCNPISGHATLYWYQQILGQGPKLLIQFQNNGVVDDSQLPKDRFSAERLKGVDSTLKIQPAKLEDSAVYLCASRKIAGGRNNEQFFGPGTRLTVL.